The 24 T cell receptor beta chains listed next were all sequenced from one sample in a study of cytomegalovirus exposure and HLA in healthy donors. Researchers ran the PCR with 60 Vbeta and 13 Jbeta primers. Assay used: immunoSEQ multiplex PCR; TCRdb lists only in-frame clones, some missing. The sample spans about 190,000 clones; the ten largest clones claim roughly 0.98%. Sequencing was carried out using PBMCs. The receptors stem from a woman under 40 in good health and CMV-seropositive.

The chain combines TRBV12-5 with TRBJ2-5, with D hard to call. The germline V and J ends were trimmed by 1 base and 1 base, with 13 bases remaining between them. Germline values: CDR1 LGHNT, CDR2 FRNRAP. The CDR3 spans 16 residues. The CDR3 DNA reads TGTGCTAGTGGTTTGGCGTATTACAGAATCCAAGAGACCCAGTACTTC. This translates into CASGLAYYRIQETQYF.

This chain connects TRBV6-1 to TRBJ1-4; D ambiguous. The germline V gene encodes CDR1 MNHNS and CDR2 SASEGT. The CDR3 runs to 14 residues. V was cut by 3 bases and J by 4 bases, with 9 bases left in between. The CDR3 protein is CASSDGLSNEKLFF. For the CDR3, the DNA is TGTGCCAGCAGTGATGGACTGAGTAATGAAAAACTGTTTTTT.

This rearrangement joins TRBV5-4 to TRBJ2-2; unclear D gene. There are 13 residues in the CDR3. Trimming stripped 4 bases from V and 5 bases from J, with 9 bases between. Per the germline V gene, CDR1 is SGHNT and CDR2 is YYREEE (reference sequence). The CDR3 protein is CASSVDGTGELFF. CDR3 sequence (DNA): TGTGCCAGCAGCGTGGACGGGACCGGGGAGCTGTTTTTT.

A note on this clone: Other DNA sequences in the same sample also yield this CDR3. This sequence joins TRBV6-5 and TRBJ1-3, with D unresolved. The CDR3 covers 14 residues. CDR1 and CDR2 (germline): MNHEY, SVGAGI. V was trimmed by 2 bases and J by 0 bases, leaving 5 bases between them. The CDR3 DNA reads TGTGCCAGCAGTTACGCCGGCTCTGGAAACACCATATATTTT. The encoded protein is CASSYAGSGNTIYF.

The CDR3, as DNA: TGTGCCACCAGCAGAGATCAAGCAGGGCACGAGCAGTACTTC. This encodes CATSRDQAGHEQYF. The V call is TRBV15, the J call TRBJ2-7, with D tentatively TRBD1 (5 bases). The germline gives CDR1 LNHNV, CDR2 YYDKDF (reference sequence). The CDR3 covers 14 residues. V was shortened by 0 bases and J by 5 bases, with 11 bases between the two germline ends.

The chain uses TRBV18 and TRBJ1-2; TRBD1 matches at 8 bases. CDR1 and CDR2 (germline): KGHSH, LQKENI. V trimming: 3 bases; J trimming: 0 bases; junction bases outside the gene matches: 0. This CDR3 contains 14 residues. CDR3 in amino acids: CASSPGQANYGYTF. For the CDR3, the DNA is TGTGCCAGCTCACCGGGACAGGCTAACTATGGCTACACCTTC.

The chain recombines TRBV14 with TRBJ2-1; perhaps TRBD1 as D (6 bases). Germline CDR1 reads SGHDN; CDR2 reads FVKESK. The CDR3 contains 15 residues. V shed 5 bases and J shed 10 bases, with 21 bases lying between them. The CDR3 sequence: CASSTLQGMKYEQFF. The CDR3 coding sequence is TGTGCCAGCAGCACCTTACAGGGAATGAAGTACGAGCAGTTCTTC. The full variable domain, rest sourced from reference TRBV14 and TRBJ2-1, is EAGVTQFPSHSVIEKGQTVTLRCDPISGHDNLYWYRRVMGKEIKFLLHFVKESKQDESGMPNNRFLAERTGGTYSTLKVQPAELEDSGVYFCASSTLQGMKYEQFFGPGTRLTVL.

This chain uses TRBV6-5 with TRBJ1-6, with D maybe TRBD1 (6 bases). Germline V CDR1 and CDR2: MNHEY, SVGAGI. Trimming left V 10 bases short and J 3 bases short, with 13 bases between. The CDR3 has 14 amino acids. The CDR3 coding sequence is TGTGCCACCCAAGACAGGCTCTATAATTCACCCCTCCACTTT. Translated: CATQDRLYNSPLHF.

This chain connects TRBV19 to TRBJ2-7; 9 bases are shared with TRBD1. Germline loops: CDR1 LNHDA, CDR2 SQIVND (reference sequence). This CDR3 has 18 amino acids. Losses at the gene ends were 9 bases for V and 2 bases for J; bases not matched to a gene: 20. The CDR3 reads CASRPRTGAAIGTYEQYF. CDR3 DNA: TGTGCCAGCAGGCCCCGGACAGGGGCCGCGATAGGCACCTACGAGCAGTACTTC. Complete variable domain (other parts from reference TRBV19 and TRBJ2-7): DGGITQSPKYLFRKEGQNVTLSCEQNLNHDAMYWYRQDPGQGLRLIYYSQIVNDFQKGDIAEGYSVSREKKESFPLTVTSAQKNPTAFYLCASRPRTGAAIGTYEQYFGPGTRLTVT.

The CDR3 DNA is TGTGCCAGCAGTTACTCGACAGCCCCGACCCCTTATGGCTACACCTTC. It encodes CASSYSTAPTPYGYTF. This chain connects TRBV6-5 to TRBJ1-2; D might be TRBD1 (5 bases). Germline assignment: CDR1 MNHEY and CDR2 SVGAGI. This CDR3 has 16 residues. Trimming left V 0 bases short and J 5 bases short, with 16 bases between.

The rearrangement joins TRBV10-1 to TRBJ2-2; 9 bases map to TRBD2. Germline CDR1 and CDR2: WNHNN and SYGVQD (reference sequence). The CDR3 is made up of 18 amino acids. V shed 4 bases, J shed 4 bases, and the junction held 13 bases outside the gene matches. The CDR3: CASSGGGGSGRITGELFF. CDR3 DNA: TGCGCCAGCAGTGGAGGCGGTGGTAGCGGGAGAATCACCGGGGAGCTGTTTTTT.

The genes are TRBV14 and TRBJ2-2; perhaps TRBD2 as D (5 bases). The V end was cut by 4 bases, the J end by 1 base, with 16 bases between. From germline, CDR1 is SGHDN and CDR2 FVKESK. The CDR3 extends over 17 amino acids. The CDR3, as DNA: TGTGCCAGCAGCCCTTTCCCCTCTAGCAGGAACACCGGGGAGCTGTTTTTT. It is translated as CASSPFPSSRNTGELFF.

This chain uses TRBV11-2 with TRBJ2-1, with unresolved D. V was clipped by 4 bases and J by 8 bases, with 9 bases between them. The V gene's germline CDR1 is SGHAT and CDR2 FQNNGV. The CDR3 loop spans 12 amino acids. The CDR3 nucleotides are TGTGCCAGCAGCTCCCGGGTATATGAGCAGTTCTTC. Encoded protein: CASSSRVYEQFF.

The chain combines TRBV6-1 with TRBJ2-5, with a possible D match to TRBD1 (6 bases). The J call may be in error: the DNA end matches TRBJ2-7 better. Germline-derived CDR1 and CDR2 are MNHNS and SASEGT. The CDR3 runs 15 residues. The CDR3 region has the DNA TGTGCCAGCAGTAGTATATGGGACACCACCTACGAGCAGTACTTC. Protein product: CASSSIWDTTYEQYF.

The rearrangement uses TRBV5-5 and TRBJ1-6; 9 nucleotides align to TRBD1. Germline CDR1 is SGHKS and CDR2 is YYEKEE (reference sequence). V was clipped by 4 bases and J by 9 bases; unmatched bases: 8. The CDR3 extends over 15 amino acids. CDR3 sequence reads: CASSREDRGASPLHF. In DNA, the CDR3 is TGTGCCAGCAGCCGAGAGGACAGGGGAGCTTCACCCCTCCACTTT. Supplemented by reference TRBV5-5 and TRBJ1-6, the full variable domain reads DAGVTQSPTHLIKTRGQQVTLRCSPISGHKSVSWYQQVLGQGPQFIFQYYEKEERGRGNFPDRFSARQFPNYSSELNVNALLLGDSALYLCASSREDRGASPLHFGNGTRLTVT.

The V gene is TRBV10-3, the J gene TRBJ2-3; D remains ambiguous. The V end lost 7 bases, the J end lost 3 bases, and 14 bases lay between the germline ends. The CDR3 consists of 14 residues. Germline V lookup: CDR1 ENHRY, CDR2 SYGVKD. The CDR3 DNA sequence: TGTGCCATCACTTGGAACCCCGGGACAGATACGCAGTATTTT. Its protein is CAITWNPGTDTQYF.

About this clone: The junction and the germline gene differ at one end; a read error may be behind it. The V and J genes are TRBV18 and TRBJ1-1; D is unresolved. The CDR3 spans 13 residues. CDR1 is KGHSH, CDR2 LQKENI, per germline. Here the CDR3 reads CASSPRTNSEAFF. The DNA for the CDR3 is TGTGCCAGCTCACCTCGAACGAACAGTGAAGCTTTCTTT.

This sequence joins TRBV5-1 and TRBJ1-3, with a weak D call TRBD1 (6 bases). The CDR3 has 17 amino acids. Germline V gene data show CDR1 as SGHRS and CDR2 as YFSETQ. The V end was cut by 2 bases, the J end by 2 bases, with 17 bases between. The CDR3 loop is CASSLQGRSSTGNTIYF. The CDR3 DNA reads as TGCGCCAGCAGCTTACAGGGACGATCGTCGACTGGAAACACCATATATTTT.

This sequence joins TRBV6-5 and TRBJ1-1; D is possibly TRBD1 (6 bases). The CDR3 covers 16 residues. Trimming took 4 bases from V and 0 from J, leaving 15 bases between them. The germline CDR1 and CDR2 sequences are MNHEY and SVGAGI. CDR3 residues: CASSWGPSFLNTEAFF. The CDR3, as DNA: TGTGCCAGCAGTTGGGGGCCCAGCTTTTTGAACACTGAAGCTTTCTTT.

This rearrangement joins TRBV14 to TRBJ2-1; TRBD2 is a possible D gene (6 bases). V lost 5 bases to trimming and J lost 5 bases, with 22 bases between them. CDR3 length equals 17 residues. Per the germline V gene, CDR1 is SGHDN and CDR2 is FVKESK. The CDR3 sequence is CASSSLAGSGPDNEQFF. CDR3 bases: TGTGCCAGCAGCTCCCTTGCCGGGAGCGGGCCGGACAATGAGCAGTTCTTC.

This sequence joins TRBV28 and TRBJ2-7, with 9 bases matching TRBD1. This CDR3 contains 18 residues. CDR1 MDHEN and CDR2 SYDVKM come from the germline V gene. V was clipped by 8 bases and J by 3 bases; unmatched bases: 20. Written as DNA, the CDR3 is TGTGCCAGCCTCCCCCCGGGACAGGGTAAAGGCCATCTCTACGAGCAGTACTTC. This codes for CASLPPGQGKGHLYEQYF.

The rearrangement joins TRBV18 to TRBJ2-1, with D perhaps TRBD2 (7 bases). CDR1 KGHSH and CDR2 LQKENI come from the germline V gene. Trimming took off 3 bases at V and 6 bases at J, with 9 bases between the two ends. The CDR3 is made up of 13 amino acids. The CDR3 spells CASSPGGGNEQFF. The CDR3 region has the DNA TGTGCCAGCTCACCGGGAGGGGGCAATGAGCAGTTCTTC.

The chain employs TRBV23-1 and TRBJ2-5; 7 bases are shared with TRBD1. TRBV23-1 is an ORF for which the function is uncertain. The J segment lost 0 bases and the V segment lost 0 bases, leaving 7 bases of the junction unmatched. This CDR3 is built from 17 residues. In DNA form, the CDR3 reads TGCGCCAGCAGTCAATCGGGAACAGGGACAGACCAAGAGACCCAGTACTTC. It yields the protein CASSQSGTGTDQETQYF.

This chain links TRBV27 with TRBJ1-1; D is perhaps TRBD1 (5 bases). The CDR3 spans 11 residues. Germline CDR1 is MNHEY and CDR2 is SMNVEV (reference sequence). The ends were cut back, 7 bases at V and 7 bases at J, with 10 bases in the middle. In nucleotides, the CDR3 is TGTGCCAGCATCTCGGGGGGTGAAGCTTTCTTT. Translating it yields CASISGGEAFF.